The clone carrying this T cell receptor (beta chain) was seen only a few times. Its target is not known. Germline V gives CDR1 SQVTM, CDR2 ANQGSEA. The trim removed 7 bases at V and 3 bases at J, leaving 5 bases unmatched. The length of the CDR3 is 12 residues. This specimen belongs to a study of T cells after yellow fever vaccination. TCR cDNA, made by 5'RACE template switching, carried an added universal primer site and UMIs. TCRdb called the 5' RACE reads again in MiXCR, with one record for every CDR3 protein. The repertoire holds 500,000 to 650,000 distinct CDR3 sequences, 9% to 15% seen once, with more than 13% in the top ten. Notes on the study in general: Weaker, the secondary response peaked sooner, at day 5 versus 15. A large majority of primary-vaccination clones showed up again after the booster (roughly 96% CD4, around 90% CD8).

The sequencing here drew on PBMCs, taken on the day of the yellow fever booster vaccination. The source of this sequence is a man younger than 45 who received the YFV17D yellow fever vaccine. The chain has TRBV29-1 and TRBJ2-5; TRBD1 matches 7 bases. CDR3 protein: CSGDRQEETQYF. Written as DNA, the CDR3 is TGCAGCGGGGACAGACAAGAAGAGACCCAGTACTTC.